The 5 T cell receptor beta chains listed next were all sequenced from one sample in a study of PD-L1 blockade in urothelial cancer. Sequenced by immunoSEQ multiplex PCR; TCRdb stores in-frame clones only, minus some. The table records 30,000 to 40,000 clones, nearly 85% of them present only once. Documented time point: pretreatment peripheral blood. Material: PBMCs, obtained around atezolizumab (anti-PD-L1) treatment. Every receptor here comes from a man aged 55 to 70 with urothelial cancer.

The chain couples TRBV11-2 to TRBJ2-5; 9 bases map to TRBD2. Germline CDR1 is SGHAT and CDR2 is FQNNGV. The CDR3 is 15 residues long. V lost 1 base, J lost 5 bases, and 5 bases stayed unmatched. This CDR3 reads CASSLGLAGRETQYF. CDR3 coding DNA: TGTGCCAGCAGCTTAGGGCTAGCGGGACGGGAGACCCAGTACTTC.

The rearrangement joins TRBV5-1 to TRBJ1-1, with D tentatively TRBD1 (5 bases). This CDR3 is 15 amino acids long. Trimming took off 0 bases at V and 1 base at J, with 10 bases between the two ends. CDR1 and CDR2 (germline): SGHRS, YFSETQ. The CDR3 loop reads CASSLDRLENTEAFF. The CDR3 DNA reads as TGCGCCAGCAGCTTGGACAGGTTGGAGAACACTGAAGCTTTCTTT.

This chain joins TRBV7-2 and TRBJ1-1, with D perhaps matching TRBD1 (5 bases). This CDR3 has 15 amino acids. V lost 5 bases and J lost 0, with 13 bases in between. From germline, CDR1 is SGHTA and CDR2 FQGNSA. CDR3 nucleotide sequence: TGTGCCAGCAGCCCACACAGGATTATGAACACTGAAGCTTTCTTT. As protein: CASSPHRIMNTEAFF.

The rearrangement uses TRBV1 and TRBJ2-4; TRBD2 reflects the table's D call only, with no check against the DNA. TRBV1 is listed as a pseudogene. The CDR3 runs 20 residues. CDR3 region: CTSSQDFVLADTLAKNIQYF. CDR3 nucleotide sequence: TGCACCAGCAGCCAAGATTTCGTCCTAGCGGATACACTAGCCAAAAACATTCAGTACTTC.

This clone came up once. The chain couples TRBV19 to TRBJ2-7; D gene unclear. Trimming cost V 5 bases and J 3 bases, with 14 bases left between them. The CDR3 contains 14 residues. CDR1 and CDR2 (germline): LNHDA, SQIVND (reference sequence). The CDR3 nucleotides are TGTGCCAGTAGTCCCCGGGTAACCCTCTACGAGCAGTACTTC. Translated: CASSPRVTLYEQYF.